A single sample is the source of the 4 T cell receptor beta chains below, sequenced in a study of cytomegalovirus exposure and HLA in healthy donors (dated by TCRdb to about 2017). The library was generated by the immunoSEQ multiplex PCR assay. For the multiplex PCR, a mixture combining 60 forward primers for TCR Vbeta segments and 13 reverse primers for TCR Jbeta segments was used. Sourced from immuneACCESS, this table was stored by TCRdb with only in-frame sequences that have V and J called. A share of the clones is absent; for the studies checked, an unresolved V gene accounts for under half, and the remainder has no known explanation. The sample has roughly 200,000 clones on record, 87% of them singletons. The ten largest clones capture around 1% of the sample. The sample comprised PBMCs. Receptor source: a boy under 10 years old in good health and CMV-seronegative.

CDR3 amino acids: CASSTFGTNEKLFF. The DNA of the CDR3 is TGTGCCAGCTCAACCTTTGGCACTAATGAAAAACTGTTTTTT. This chain uses TRBV18 with TRBJ1-4; D ambiguous. V shed 5 bases and J shed 2 bases, with 9 bases lying between them. Germline V gene sequence: CDR1 KGHSH, CDR2 LQKENI. The CDR3 loop spans 14 amino acids.

V gene TRBV23-1 combines with J gene TRBJ2-2; possible D gene TRBD1, 6 bases. TRBV23-1 is flagged as an ORF with uncertain function. The V gene lost 2 bases and the J gene lost 1 base, with 11 bases spanning the gap. The CDR3 runs to 16 residues. The CDR3 DNA sequence: TGCGCCAGCAGTCAAACCGGGACATTGAACACCGGGGAGCTGTTTTTT. Protein product: CASSQTGTLNTGELFF.

This CDR3 reads CASSLVGHADTEAFF. The CDR3 bases are TGCGCCAGCAGCTTGGTCGGACATGCGGACACTGAAGCTTTCTTT. The chain couples TRBV5-1 to TRBJ1-1; the D gene is possibly TRBD1 (5 bases). Trimming removed 0 bases from V and 3 bases from J, with 12 bases in between. The germline gives CDR1 SGHRS, CDR2 YFSETQ. The CDR3 has 15 residues.

The genes are TRBV19 and TRBJ1-3; the D is unclear. This CDR3 has 22 amino acids. V gave up 4 bases and J gave up 0 bases, with 31 bases separating them. The germline gives CDR1 LNHDA, CDR2 SQIVND (reference sequence). CDR3 DNA: TGTGCCAGTAGTAGGCGTAGCGGTGGTGCTGCGCAACGCGAACTCTCTGGAAACACCATATATTTT. It codes for CASSRRSGGAAQRELSGNTIYF.